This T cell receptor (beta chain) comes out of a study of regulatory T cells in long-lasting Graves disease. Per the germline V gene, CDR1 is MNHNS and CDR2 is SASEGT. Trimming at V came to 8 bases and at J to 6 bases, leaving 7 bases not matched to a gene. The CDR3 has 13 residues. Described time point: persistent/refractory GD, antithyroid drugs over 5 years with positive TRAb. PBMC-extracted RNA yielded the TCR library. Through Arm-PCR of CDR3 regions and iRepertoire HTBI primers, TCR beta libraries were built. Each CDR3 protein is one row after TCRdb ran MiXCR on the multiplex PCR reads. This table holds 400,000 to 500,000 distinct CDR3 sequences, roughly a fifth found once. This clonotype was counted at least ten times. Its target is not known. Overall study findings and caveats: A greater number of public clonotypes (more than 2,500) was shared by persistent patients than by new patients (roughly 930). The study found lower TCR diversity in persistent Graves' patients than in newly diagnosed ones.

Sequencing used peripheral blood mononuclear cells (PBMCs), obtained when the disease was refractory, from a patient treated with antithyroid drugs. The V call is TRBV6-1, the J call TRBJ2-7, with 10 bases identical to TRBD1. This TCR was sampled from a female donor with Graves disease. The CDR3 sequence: CASGPGTGVEQYF. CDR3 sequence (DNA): TGTGCCAGCGGCCCCGGGACAGGGGTCGAGCAGTACTTC.